This T cell receptor (beta chain) was captured in a study of shared clonotypes between healthy human individuals. At the level of the study: Participating donors consisted of two women and a few men aged 18 to 49. Three plates were used per donor for CD4 naive, three for CD4 memory, two for CD8 naive and one for CD8 memory.

Only Caucasian adults living in Nashville, Tennessee served as donors. The germline V gene encodes CDR1 MDHEN and CDR2 SYDVKM. With 4 bases removed from V and 2 bases from J, the gap between germline ends came to 15 bases. The CDR3 covers 15 residues. Using immunoSEQ multiplex PCR, the repertoire was profiled, and TCRdb retains in-frame clones only, with some absent. The sample consists of a few million clones, approximately 94% of them appearing once. This TCR derives from a man in his late teens or twenties in good health. The chain recombines TRBV28 with TRBJ2-7, with D possibly TRBD1 on 7 matching bases. Source material: naive CD4+ T cells sorted from blood. Subset defined: CD45RA+ positively selected. The CDR3 spells CASSSRDSFTYEQYF. CDR3 sequence (DNA): TGTGCCAGCAGTTCGCGGGACAGTTTTACCTACGAGCAGTACTTC.